The clone carrying this T cell receptor (beta chain) has more than one count but fewer than ten. Per germline, CDR1 SGHAT and CDR2 FQNNGV. The CDR3 length is 14 residues. The V end was cut by 3 bases, the J end by 3 bases, with 11 bases between. The data stem from a study of identical twins. TCRdb processed the 5' RACE reads anew with MiXCR; each CDR3 protein has one entry. The sample lists about 190,000 distinct CDR3 sequences; 15% to 20% were seen once. This sample was shared with a second study, whose subject was T cells expressing NK-cell markers.

This chain links TRBV11-2 with TRBJ1-2; D is possibly TRBD1 (5 bases). The sequence came from a young woman in good health. Specimen: CD8+ T cells sorted from blood. CDR3 sequence reads: CASSFNPRDYGYTF. CDR3 DNA sequence: TGTGCCAGCAGCTTTAATCCCAGGGACTATGGCTACACCTTC. Complete variable domain (other parts from reference TRBV11-2 and TRBJ1-2): EAGVAQSPRYKIIEKRQSVAFWCNPISGHATLYWYQQILGQGPKLLIQFQNNGVVDDSQLPKDRFSAERLKGVDSTLKIQPAKLEDSAVYLCASSFNPRDYGYTFGSGTRLTVV.